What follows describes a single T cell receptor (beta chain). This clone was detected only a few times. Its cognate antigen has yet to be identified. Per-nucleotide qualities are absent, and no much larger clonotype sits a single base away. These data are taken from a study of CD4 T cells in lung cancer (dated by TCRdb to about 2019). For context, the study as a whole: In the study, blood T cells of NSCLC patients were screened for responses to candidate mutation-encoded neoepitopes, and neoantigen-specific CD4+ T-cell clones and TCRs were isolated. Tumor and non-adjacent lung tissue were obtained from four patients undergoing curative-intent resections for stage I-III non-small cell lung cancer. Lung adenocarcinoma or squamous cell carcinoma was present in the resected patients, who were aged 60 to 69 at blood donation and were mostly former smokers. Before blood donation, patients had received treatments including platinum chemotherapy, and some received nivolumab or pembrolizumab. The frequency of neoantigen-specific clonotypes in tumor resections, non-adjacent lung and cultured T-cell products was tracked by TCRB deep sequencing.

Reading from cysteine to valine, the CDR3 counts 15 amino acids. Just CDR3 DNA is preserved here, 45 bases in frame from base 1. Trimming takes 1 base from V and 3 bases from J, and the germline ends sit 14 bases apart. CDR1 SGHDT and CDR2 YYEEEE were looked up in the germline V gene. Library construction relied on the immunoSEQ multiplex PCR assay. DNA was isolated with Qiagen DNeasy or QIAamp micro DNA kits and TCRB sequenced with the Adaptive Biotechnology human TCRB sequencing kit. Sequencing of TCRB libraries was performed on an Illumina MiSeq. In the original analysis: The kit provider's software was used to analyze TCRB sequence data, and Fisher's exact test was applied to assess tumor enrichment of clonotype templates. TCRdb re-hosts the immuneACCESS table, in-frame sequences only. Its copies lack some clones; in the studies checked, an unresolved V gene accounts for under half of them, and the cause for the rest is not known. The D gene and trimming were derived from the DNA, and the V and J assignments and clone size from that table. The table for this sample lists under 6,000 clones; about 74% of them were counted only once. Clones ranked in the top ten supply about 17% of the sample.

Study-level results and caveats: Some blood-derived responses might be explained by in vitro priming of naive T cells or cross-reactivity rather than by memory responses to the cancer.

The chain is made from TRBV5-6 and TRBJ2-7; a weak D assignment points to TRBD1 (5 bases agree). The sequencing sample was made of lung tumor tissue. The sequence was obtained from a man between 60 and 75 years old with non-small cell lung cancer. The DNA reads TGTGCCAGCAGCTTGTCGAACAGGCCCTACTACGAGCAGTACGTC. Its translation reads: CASSLSNRPYYEQYV.